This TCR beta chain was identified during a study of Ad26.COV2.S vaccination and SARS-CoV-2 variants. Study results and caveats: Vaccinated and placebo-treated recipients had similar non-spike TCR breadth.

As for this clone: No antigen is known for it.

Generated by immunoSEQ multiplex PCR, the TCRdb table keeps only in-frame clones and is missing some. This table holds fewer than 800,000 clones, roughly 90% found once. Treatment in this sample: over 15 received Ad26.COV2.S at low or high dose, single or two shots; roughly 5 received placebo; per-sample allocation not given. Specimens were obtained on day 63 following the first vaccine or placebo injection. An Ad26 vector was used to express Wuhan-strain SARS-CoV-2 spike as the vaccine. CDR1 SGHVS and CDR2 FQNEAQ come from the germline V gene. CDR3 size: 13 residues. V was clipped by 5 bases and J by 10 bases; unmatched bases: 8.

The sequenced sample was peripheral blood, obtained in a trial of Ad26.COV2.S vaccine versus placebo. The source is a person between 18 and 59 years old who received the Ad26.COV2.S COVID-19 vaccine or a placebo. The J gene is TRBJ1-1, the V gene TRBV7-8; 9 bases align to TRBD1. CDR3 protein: CASSPGQGIAAFF. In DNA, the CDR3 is TGTGCCAGCAGCCCTGGACAGGGGATCGCAGCTTTCTTT. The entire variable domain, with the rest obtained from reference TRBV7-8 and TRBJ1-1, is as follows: GAGVSQSPRYKVAKRGQDVALRCDPISGHVSLFWYQQALGQGPEFLTYFQNEAQLDKSGLPSDRFFAERPEGSVSTLKIQRTQQEDSAVYLCASSPGQGIAAFFGQGTRLTVV.